This entry describes one TCR beta chain. This clonotype has only a few counts. Its specific antigen is unknown. The input lacks base qualities; no much larger clone sits a single base away. The data are from a study of T cells in Graves' hyperthyroidism and ophthalmopathy (dated by TCRdb to the late 2010s). Background for the entire study: Peripheral blood samples were taken at the time of initial diagnosis, prior to any treatment. The paper reports TCR Vbeta CDR3 sequencing of 140 or so peripheral blood samples: some 41 ophthalmopathy, roughly 74 hyperthyroidism and 17 progressor patients. Once sampling was done, hyperthyroidism patients were given methimazole at a starting dose of 30 mg daily, whereas ophthalmopathy patients were given high-dose intravenous methylprednisolone. In addition, the study compared T-cell repertoires in thyroid tissue and in blood from several Graves' hyperthyroidism patients. Whether ophthalmopathy could be predicted prospectively was tested in an independent validation cohort made up of some 20 hyperthyroidism patients plus 17 patients who later progressed to ophthalmopathy. TCR V-J signatures able to tell the groups apart were searched for in a discovery cohort of 100 patients, of whom over 40 had Graves' ophthalmopathy and under 65 had stable Graves' hyperthyroidism. For training and testing, the 100 or so patients in the discovery cohort were randomly divided in a 7:3 ratio.

Relative to germline, V is missing 6 bases and J is missing 3 bases, with 7 bases of the junction outside any gene match. Reading from cysteine to phenylalanine, the CDR3 counts 14 amino acids. The CDR3 DNA has 42 bases and is translated from base 1. TCR beta CDR3 regions were amplified from RNA transcripts. For the first round of RT-PCR on the TCR CDR3, the HTBI primer set was used together with the Qiagen OneStep RT-PCR kit. Libraries were constructed in a second round of multiplex PCR, after which size selection and purification were carried out. Paired-end sequencing of the libraries was performed with 100 bp reads on an Illumina HiSeq2000. As for the original processing: SOAPnuke was used to process the raw data, with reads discarded if the reads contained adapters or uncalled bases, had a mean Phred below 15, or lacked an exact constant-primer or identifier match. High-quality paired reads were merged using COPE v1.2.5, and each unique nucleotide sequence was defined as a clonotype. Clonotypes were aligned to IMGT TRBV, TRBD and TRBJ reference segments using MiTCR v1.1. The analysis was restricted to V-J combinations with a frequency above 0.0001, which together covered roughly 99% of the repertoires. A TCS score was defined as the ratio between F50 (clonal expansion) and ExV (chaos), using BLOSUM62-based TCRdist between CDR3 peptides within each V-J. Welch's t-statistics and random forest reduced fewer than 600 V-J features to around 14, which were used in a naive Bayes classifier (R e1071). In-frame beta chains were kept once TCRdb had trimmed the public reads at Q25 with fastp and called clones with MiXCR. Rows merge per CDR3 protein into single entries with the most common DNA and genes. It is TCRdb's table, rather than the study itself, that gives the V and J calls and clone size. This sample comprises hundreds of thousands of distinct CDR3 sequences, roughly 20% of them detected only once. The leading ten clones occupy over 30% of the sample.

Moderately to severely active disease, a Clinical Activity Score of at least 3, a NOSPECS grade of at least 4, and a duration under 3 months were present in ophthalmopathy patients. Any patient with an uncontrolled infection, another autoimmune disease, pregnancy or lactation was excluded. Diagnoses were based on clinical symptoms, serum thyroxine and TRAb, thyroid ultrasound and orbital computed tomography. PBMCs were isolated from 10 ml of fresh peripheral blood by Ficoll-Paque density gradient centrifugation. Trizol reagent was used to extract total RNA, and RNA quality was then checked on an Agilent 2100 Bioanalyzer. Results and caveats for the whole study, not just this receptor: In cross-validation, a model built on a 13 V-J signature told ophthalmopathy apart from stable hyperthyroidism with 85% to 90% sensitivity and 81% to 82% specificity, and in testing the same model reached 80%/75%. Most expanded thyroid clonotypes (frequency above 0.001) were also detected in blood, a finding suggesting that blood repertoires may reflect thyroid immune responses. During validation, the model predicted progression to ophthalmopathy a median of about 6.3 months ahead of onset, with 60% to 71% sensitivity and 72% to 80% specificity. No statistical method was used to fix the sample size in advance, and group allocation was not hidden from the investigators.

Sequencing was carried out using blood. This TCR was recovered from a man younger than 45 with Graves' ophthalmopathy. The chain couples TRBV12-3 or TRBV12-4 to TRBJ2-7; TRBD2 fits 8 bases in the junction. The CDR3 protein is CASRYSGALYEQYF. In nucleotides, the sequence is TGTGCCAGCAGATATAGCGGGGCCCTCTACGAGCAGTACTTC.